These 15 T cell receptor beta chains were all obtained from the same sample, sequenced in a study of cytotoxic CD8 clonotypes in ibrutinib-treated CLL. The data were produced by immunoSEQ multiplex PCR, yet TCRdb's version contains in-frame clones alone and is incomplete. Of about 160,000 clones in the sample, about four fifths were seen once. Sample: PBMCs, taken after 12 months of ibrutinib treatment. These receptors came from a human donor with chronic lymphocytic leukemia.

Points on this clone: The sample holds other DNA sequences that translate to the same CDR3. CDR3 region: CASSYLSGLESPLHF. CDR3 DNA sequence: TGTGCCAGCAGTTACTTGTCGGGACTTGAATCACCCCTCCACTTT. The chain joins TRBV6-6 to TRBJ1-6; D is possibly TRBD1 (5 bases). The germline CDR1 and CDR2 sequences are MNHNY and SVGAGI (reference sequence). V dropped 1 base and J dropped 10 bases, with 14 bases sitting between them. The CDR3 totals 15 residues.

This rearrangement joins TRBV7-2 to TRBJ1-2; 8 bases are shared with TRBD1. This CDR3 is 14 amino acids long. Germline loops: CDR1 SGHTA, CDR2 FQGNSA. V shed 4 bases and J 4 bases; nucleotides not matched to a gene: 5. The CDR3 loop is CASSWGQVPYGYTF. CDR3 DNA: TGTGCCAGCAGCTGGGGACAGGTCCCCTATGGCTACACCTTC.

The rearrangement links TRBV29-1 to TRBJ2-7; 7 nucleotides align to TRBD1. The ends lost 6 bases at V and 3 bases at J; junction bases unmatched: 11. CDR1 is SQVTM and CDR2 is ANQGSEA in the germline V gene. The CDR3 has 14 amino acids. CDR3 sequence: CSVLIQGELYEQYF. The CDR3 bases are TGCAGCGTACTCATTCAGGGGGAACTCTACGAGCAGTACTTC.

The chain recombines TRBV10-3 with TRBJ2-7, with D perhaps TRBD2 (6 bases). There are 16 residues in the CDR3. Germline-derived CDR1 and CDR2 are ENHRY and SYGVKD. With 0 bases removed from V and 2 bases from J, the gap between germline ends came to 14 bases. The CDR3 region has the DNA TGTGCCATCAGTGAGTCGCACCCGGGACTCCCCTACGAGCAGTACTTC. It is translated as CAISESHPGLPYEQYF.

This clone has a single count. The V gene is TRBV10-2, the J gene TRBJ1-5; 7 bases line up with TRBD1. The germline V gene encodes CDR1 WSHSY and CDR2 SAAADI. The CDR3 length is 13 residues. V trimming: 6 bases; J trimming: 6 bases; junction bases outside the gene matches: 5. The CDR3 spells CASRQGTLQPQHF. CDR3 bases: TGCGCCAGCAGACAGGGGACCCTTCAGCCCCAGCATTTT.

CDR3 nucleotide sequence: TGTGCCAGCAGCCAACCCCGACCGTCAGGGGAGACCACAGATACGCAGTATTTT. Translating it yields CASSQPRPSGETTDTQYF. The chain is built from TRBV4-2 and TRBJ2-3; D is possibly TRBD1 (6 bases). The CDR3 is 18 amino acids. Germline loops: CDR1 LGHNA, CDR2 YNFKEQ. Trimming took off 2 bases at V and 2 bases at J, with 20 bases between the two ends.

This clone turned up a few times. The chain has TRBV7-9 and TRBJ1-3; no reliable D call. The V and J ends lost 5 bases and 0 bases respectively, with 14 bases between them. CDR1 SEHNR and CDR2 FQNEAQ come from the germline V gene (reference sequence). This CDR3 has 16 amino acids. The CDR3 region is CASSPRSSVSGNTIYF. The DNA of the CDR3 is TGTGCCAGCAGCCCTCGAAGCAGCGTCTCTGGAAACACCATATATTTT. Looking up the rest from reference TRBV7-9 and TRBJ1-3 gives the full variable domain: DTGVSQNPRHKITKRGQNVTFRCDPISEHNRLYWYRQTLGQGPEFLTYFQNEAQLEKSRLLSDRFSAERPKGSFSTLEIQRTEQGDSAMYLCASSPRSSVSGNTIYFGEGSWLTVV.

J is TRBJ1-2 and V is TRBV4-3, with a possible D match to TRBD1 (5 bases). Trimming pared 0 bases from V and 4 bases from J, leaving 18 bases between. Germline values: CDR1 LGHNA, CDR2 YSLEER. The CDR3 is 17 residues long. The CDR3 loop is CASSQDTGQGRFYGYTF. CDR3 nucleotide sequence: TGCGCCAGCAGCCAAGATACTGGGCAGGGACGGTTCTATGGCTACACCTTC.

The rearrangement links TRBV5-4 to TRBJ2-2, with 7 bases lining up with TRBD2. V gave up 4 bases and J gave up 6 bases; unmatched junction bases: 6. Per the germline V gene, CDR1 is SGHNT and CDR2 is YYREEE (reference sequence). CDR3 size: 14 residues. The CDR3 nucleotides read TGTGCCAGCAGCCCGATGGGGGGGTCCGGGGAGCTGTTTTTT. Translating it yields CASSPMGGSGELFF.

This clone was observed a few times. CDR3 DNA sequence: TGTGCCAGCAGCCGAACCGGGACAGGGCGGAGCGATACGCAGTATTTT. Translating gives CASSRTGTGRSDTQYF. The chain couples TRBV27 to TRBJ2-3, with 9 bases identical to TRBD1. V dropped 6 bases and J dropped 6; count of bases not matched to a gene: 13. Germline values: CDR1 MNHEY, CDR2 SMNVEV (reference sequence). CDR3 length: 16 residues.

The V and J genes are TRBV5-6 and TRBJ2-7; the match to TRBD2 covers 13 bases. The germline V gene encodes CDR1 SGHDT and CDR2 YYEEEE. Germline trimming cut 3 bases from V and 4 bases from J; bases unmatched to any gene: 4. CDR3 length: 15 amino acids. The CDR3 here is CASSSGLAGEYEQYF. The CDR3 bases are TGTGCCAGCAGCTCCGGACTAGCGGGAGAATACGAGCAGTACTTC. The entire variable domain, with the rest obtained from reference TRBV5-6 and TRBJ2-7, is as follows: DAGVTQSPTHLIKTRGQQVTLRCSPKSGHDTVSWYQQALGQGPQFIFQYYEEEERQRGNFPDRFSGHQFPNYSSELNVNALLLGDSALYLCASSSGLAGEYEQYFGPGTRLTVT.

This chain links TRBV4-1 with TRBJ2-5, with 11 positions matching TRBD1. This CDR3 is 16 amino acids long. CDR1 MGHRA and CDR2 YSYEKL come from the germline V gene. V gave up 4 bases and J gave up 4 bases; unmatched junction bases: 8. CDR3 sequence: CASSLTGQGELETQYF. CDR3 DNA: TGCGCCAGCAGCCTCACGGGACAGGGGGAATTAGAGACCCAGTACTTC.

The rearrangement joins TRBV29-1 to TRBJ2-5; D is ambiguous. The CDR3 loop spans 15 amino acids. CDR1 and CDR2 (germline): SQVTM, ANQGSEA. V was trimmed by 7 bases and J by 4 bases, leaving 22 bases between them. The CDR3 DNA is TGCAGCGCTGGTGAAGCTAGGACGCGGAGAGAGACCCAGTACTTC. The encoded protein is CSAGEARTRRETQYF.

The V and J genes are TRBV5-4 and TRBJ2-7, with D possibly TRBD1 on 6 matching bases. V lost 5 bases and J lost 4, with 16 bases in between. This CDR3 is 14 amino acids long. CDR1 is SGHNT, CDR2 YYREEE, per germline (reference sequence). The CDR3 DNA reads TGTGCCAGCAGGCAACAGGGCGCCCCTTACGAGCAGTACTTC. Translated, it gives CASRQQGAPYEQYF.

This clone came up a few times. This chain links TRBV12-5 with TRBJ2-1; 10 nucleotides agree with TRBD2. The CDR3 spans 18 residues. The junction had 15 bases not matched to a gene; V was cut back by 3 bases and J by 7 bases. The germline V gene encodes CDR1 LGHNT and CDR2 FRNRAP. CDR3 in amino acids: CASGFNYFTGLALNEQFF. CDR3 coding DNA: TGTGCTAGTGGTTTCAACTATTTCACGGGACTAGCGTTAAATGAGCAGTTCTTC.